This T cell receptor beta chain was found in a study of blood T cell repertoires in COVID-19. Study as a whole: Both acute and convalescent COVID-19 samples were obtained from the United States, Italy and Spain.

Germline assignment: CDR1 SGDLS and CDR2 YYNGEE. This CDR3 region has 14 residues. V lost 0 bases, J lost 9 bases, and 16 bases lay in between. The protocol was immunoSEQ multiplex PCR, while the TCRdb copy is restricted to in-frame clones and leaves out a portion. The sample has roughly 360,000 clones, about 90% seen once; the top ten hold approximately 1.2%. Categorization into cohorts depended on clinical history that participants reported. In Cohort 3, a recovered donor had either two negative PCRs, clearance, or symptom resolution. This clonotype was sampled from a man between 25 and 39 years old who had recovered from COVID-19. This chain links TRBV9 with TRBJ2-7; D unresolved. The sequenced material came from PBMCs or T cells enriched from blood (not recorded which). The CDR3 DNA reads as TGTGCCAGCAGCGTAGGCAGTGACCGGGTAGGGCAGTACTTC. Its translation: CASSVGSDRVGQYF.